This T cell receptor beta chain was identified in a study of T cell changes during pregnancy in multiple sclerosis. TCRdb's copy holds only in-frame clones and misses some; the assay was immunoSEQ multiplex PCR. The sample carries roughly 80,000 clones, approximately 93% recorded once. The CDR3 loop spans 15 amino acids. This material consisted of peripheral blood, taken in the second trimester of pregnancy. The sequence came from a female donor with multiple sclerosis, enrolled in a pregnancy study. The V call is TRBV21-1, the J call TRBJ2-7; TRBD1 is the table's D call and was not checked against the DNA. TRBV21-1 is a recognized pseudogene. CDR3 in DNA: TGTGCCAGCAGCAAAGAACGGTGGACAGGGCCCGAGCAGTACTTC. Translating gives CASSKERWTGPEQYF.